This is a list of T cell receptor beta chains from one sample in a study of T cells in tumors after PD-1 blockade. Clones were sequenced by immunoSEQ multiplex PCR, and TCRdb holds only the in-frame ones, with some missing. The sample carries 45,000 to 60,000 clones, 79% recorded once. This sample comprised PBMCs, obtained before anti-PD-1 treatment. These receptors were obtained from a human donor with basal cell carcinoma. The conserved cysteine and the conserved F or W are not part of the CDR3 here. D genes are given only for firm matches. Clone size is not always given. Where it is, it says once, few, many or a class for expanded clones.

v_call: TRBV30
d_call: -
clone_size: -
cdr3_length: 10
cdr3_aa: AWSVKGNGYT

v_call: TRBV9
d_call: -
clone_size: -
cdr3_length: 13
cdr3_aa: ASSVGGSKVYEQY

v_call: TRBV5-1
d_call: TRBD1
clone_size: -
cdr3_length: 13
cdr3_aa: ASSWGDRGLETQY

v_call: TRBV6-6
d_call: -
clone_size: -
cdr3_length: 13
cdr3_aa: ASIQGATNTGELF

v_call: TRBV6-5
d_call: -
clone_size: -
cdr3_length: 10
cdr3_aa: ASMARGNEQF

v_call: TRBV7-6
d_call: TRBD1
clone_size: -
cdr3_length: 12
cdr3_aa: ASSVEFRGNEQF

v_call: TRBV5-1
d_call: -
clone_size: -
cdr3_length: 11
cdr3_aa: ASSPDDDYGYT

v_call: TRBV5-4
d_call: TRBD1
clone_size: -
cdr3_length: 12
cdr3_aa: ASSPGTVTDTQY

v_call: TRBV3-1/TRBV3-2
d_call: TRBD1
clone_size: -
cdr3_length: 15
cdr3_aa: ASSSRTGGASGNTIY

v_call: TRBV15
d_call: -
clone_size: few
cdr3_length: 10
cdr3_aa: ATSRDVETQY

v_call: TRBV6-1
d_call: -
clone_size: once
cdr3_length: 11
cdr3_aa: ASSEGGSYGYT

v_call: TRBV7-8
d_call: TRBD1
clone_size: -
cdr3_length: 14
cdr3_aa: ASSLVPGQGRETQY

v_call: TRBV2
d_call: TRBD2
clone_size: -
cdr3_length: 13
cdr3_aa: ASRRGLAGGQEQY

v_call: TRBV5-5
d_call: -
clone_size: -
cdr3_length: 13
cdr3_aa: ASSLIPYGGDGYT

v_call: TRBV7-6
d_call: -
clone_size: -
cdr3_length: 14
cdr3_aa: ASSSRDLGGANVLT

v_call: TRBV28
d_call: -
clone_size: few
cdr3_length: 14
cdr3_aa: ASSLEARNINYGYT

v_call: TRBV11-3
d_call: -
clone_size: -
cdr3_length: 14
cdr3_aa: ASSAGGTGNTGELF

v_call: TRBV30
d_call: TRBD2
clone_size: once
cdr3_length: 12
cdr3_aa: AWSLAGLYNEQF

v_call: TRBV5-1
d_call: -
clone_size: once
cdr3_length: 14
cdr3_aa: ASSAPQGTLDNEQF

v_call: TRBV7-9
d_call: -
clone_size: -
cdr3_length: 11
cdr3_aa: ASSSPEGSEQF

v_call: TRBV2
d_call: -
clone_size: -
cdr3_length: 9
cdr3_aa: ASSGRSGYT

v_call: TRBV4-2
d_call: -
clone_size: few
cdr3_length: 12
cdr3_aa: ASSADSGTGELF

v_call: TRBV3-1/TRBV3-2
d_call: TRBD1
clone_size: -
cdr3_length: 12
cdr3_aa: ASSRTGEGTEAF

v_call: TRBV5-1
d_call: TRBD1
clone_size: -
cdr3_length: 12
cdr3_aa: ASSFQGVQETQY

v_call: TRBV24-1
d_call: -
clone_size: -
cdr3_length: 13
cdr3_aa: ATSGPGTSNQPQH

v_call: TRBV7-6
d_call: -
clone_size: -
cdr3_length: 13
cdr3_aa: ASSLVTTNTGELF

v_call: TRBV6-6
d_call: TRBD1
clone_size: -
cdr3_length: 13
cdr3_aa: ASSYAQGASNTIY

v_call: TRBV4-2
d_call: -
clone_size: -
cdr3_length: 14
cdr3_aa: ASSQDTKLGLREQY

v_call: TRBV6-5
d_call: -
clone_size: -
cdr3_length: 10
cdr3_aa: AIRTGTYGQY

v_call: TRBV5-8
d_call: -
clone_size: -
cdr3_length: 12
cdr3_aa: ASRWSATNEKLF

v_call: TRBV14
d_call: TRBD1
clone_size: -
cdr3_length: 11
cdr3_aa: ASSQSPGGKQF

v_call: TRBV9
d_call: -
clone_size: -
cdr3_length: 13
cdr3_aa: ASREGGPGTGELF